This entry describes one T cell receptor (beta chain). This sample stems from a study of blood T cell repertoires in COVID-19. Overall study context: Acute-phase and convalescent COVID-19 samples originated in the United States, Italy and Spain.

Original processing methods: Reference gene primer amplification in the assay estimated nucleated cell counts. Libraries were prepared by immunoSEQ multiplex PCR; TCRdb keeps only in-frame clonotypes and omits some of them. The V and J calls and the clone size are those of that table, but D and trimming were determined from the DNA. The table records over 200,000 clones, around 85% of them present only once. Germline CDR1 SGHAT, CDR2 FQNNGV. With V trimmed by 2 bases and J by 3 bases, 4 bases remained unmatched. The CDR3 covers 15 residues. The chain couples TRBV11-2 to TRBJ2-1, with 7 bases lining up with TRBD1. The sequencing sample was made of peripheral blood. This TCR was sampled from a man aged 35-49 years with acute or convalescent COVID-19. CDR3 loop: CASSLKAGGYNEQFF. The DNA for the CDR3 is TGTGCCAGCAGCTTAAAGGCAGGGGGCTACAATGAGCAGTTCTTC.